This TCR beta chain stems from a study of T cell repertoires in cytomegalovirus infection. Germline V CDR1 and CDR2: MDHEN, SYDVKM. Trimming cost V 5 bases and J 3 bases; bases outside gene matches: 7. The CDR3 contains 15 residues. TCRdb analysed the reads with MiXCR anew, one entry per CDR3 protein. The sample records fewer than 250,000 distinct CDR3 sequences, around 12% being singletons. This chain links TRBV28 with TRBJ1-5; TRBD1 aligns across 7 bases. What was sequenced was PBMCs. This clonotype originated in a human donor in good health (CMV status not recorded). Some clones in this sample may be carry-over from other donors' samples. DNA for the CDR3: TGTGCCAGCAGTACCGGACAGGCGTACAATCAGCCCCAGCATTTT. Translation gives CASSTGQAYNQPQHF. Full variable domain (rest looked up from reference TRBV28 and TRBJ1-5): DVKVTQSSRYLVKRTGEKVFLECVQDMDHENMFWYRQDPGLGLRLIYFSYDVKMKEKGDIPEGYSVSREKKERFSLILESASTNQTSMYLCASSTGQAYNQPQHFGDGTRLSIL.